This is a list of T cell receptor beta chains from one sample in a study of CD8 T cells in Susac syndrome. TCRdb re-derived calls from the immunoSEQ multiplex PCR reads in MiXCR, one entry per CDR3 protein. The data contain some 100,000 distinct CDR3 sequences, around 92% of them singletons. The source material was CD8+ T cells from PBMCs. These receptors were taken from a human donor in good health. Each CDR3 is given without its conserved first and last residue.

ASSYSRILSYEQY | TRBJ2-7 | TRBV6-2/TRBV6-3
ASKGQWNDQPQH | TRBJ1-5 | TRBV12-3/TRBV12-4
ASSSGGGYTDTQY | TRBJ2-3 | TRBV5-1
ASSQSGTFYEQY | TRBJ2-7 | TRBV14
ASSPLDPYTDTQY | TRBJ2-3 | TRBV18
ASSQETMGETEAF | TRBJ1-1 | TRBV14
ASSIEGARMNTEAF | TRBJ1-1 | TRBV19
ASGLAPTVI | TRBJ1-1 | TRBV12-5
ASSRTGLQEKLF | TRBJ1-4 | TRBV12-3/TRBV12-4
ASIRGTGGYNEQF | TRBJ2-1 | TRBV2
SVGTVEAF | TRBJ1-1 | TRBV29-1
AISDLGGGRRFNEQY | TRBJ2-7 | TRBV10-3
ASSLEGIADTQY | TRBJ2-3 | TRBV5-1
SAITGTFRGYT | TRBJ1-2 | TRBV20-1
AWVGQNYEQY | TRBJ2-7 | TRBV30
SVVARGQGAYGYT | TRBJ1-2 | TRBV29-1
ASTLDGAEQF | TRBJ2-1 | TRBV12-3/TRBV12-4
ASSPQERGSSYNEQF | TRBJ2-1 | TRBV6-1
SARGALLKTVTDTQY | TRBJ2-3 | TRBV20-1
ASSSMESGREKLF | TRBJ1-4 | TRBV5-6
ASSRQGGAGELF | TRBJ2-2 | TRBV3-1
ASSVGSGYEQY | TRBJ2-7 | TRBV11-2
ASSQDGGVGNQPQH | TRBJ1-5 | TRBV3-1
ASSLISDILTGELF | TRBJ2-2 | TRBV12-3/TRBV12-4
ASSLNAGEAAKAF | TRBJ1-1 | TRBV7-2
ASSYSPGQGIYNEQF | TRBJ2-1 | TRBV6-2/TRBV6-3
ASSLSPFGTEAF | TRBJ1-1 | TRBV11-1
ASSSTGGSSYNEQF | TRBJ2-1 | TRBV7-9
ASSLEGGGSAYEQY | TRBJ2-7 | TRBV7-6
ASSSGQGGTQY | TRBJ2-5 | TRBV7-8
ASKPQGEETQY | TRBJ2-5 | TRBV6-2/TRBV6-3
SVDPHRANTEAF | TRBJ1-1 | TRBV29-1
SVGQGGDTQY | TRBJ2-3 | TRBV29-1
STRRREQPQH | TRBJ1-5 | TRBV20-1
ASTRGGGYEQY | TRBJ2-7 | TRBV6-5
ASSYTGGGSMNTEAF | TRBJ1-1 | TRBV6-2/TRBV6-3
SAAGQGNSPLH | TRBJ1-6 | TRBV20-1
ASGEGGTVAYEQY | TRBJ2-7 | TRBV6-1
ASLQGGSPSNQPQH | TRBJ1-5 | TRBV28
ASDPGQGGPEAF | TRBJ1-1 | TRBV2
ASSLWGQGAHNEQF | TRBJ2-1 | TRBV7-9
ASSPSAGETQY | TRBJ2-5 | TRBV5-1
ASSAGTGDTEAF | TRBJ1-1 | TRBV2
ATSSGHGKETQY | TRBJ2-5 | TRBV15
SASDGQPQH | TRBJ1-5 | TRBV20-1
ASSLDPGRNTEAF | TRBJ1-1 | TRBV5-4